The 14 T cell receptor beta chains below come from one sample, sequenced in a study of regulatory T cells in long-lasting Graves disease. Time point reported: newly diagnosed GD, antithyroid drugs for less than 3 months. The authors made the TCR library using RNA they extracted from PBMCs. Researchers made TCR beta libraries by using iRepertoire HTBI primers and running Arm-PCR on CDR3 regions. TCRdb recomputed calls from the multiplex PCR reads with MiXCR, one row per CDR3 protein. The sample lists about 430,000 distinct CDR3 sequences; roughly 15% were seen once. The same sample was also used in a study of T cells in Graves' hyperthyroidism and ophthalmopathy.

The source was peripheral blood mononuclear cells (PBMCs), collected at new diagnosis, from a patient treated with antithyroid drugs. These receptors all stem from a woman aged 40-49 years with Graves disease.

The gene calls are TRBV15 and TRBJ2-7; 8 bases are shared with TRBD2. This CDR3 comprises 14 residues. CDR1 and CDR2 (germline): LNHNV, YYDKDF (reference sequence). V lost 4 bases and J lost 6; bases outside the gene matches: 8. The CDR3 DNA sequence: TGTGCCACCAGCATAACGGGACTAGGAGGCGAGCAGTACTTC. Its translation is CATSITGLGGEQYF.

This clonotype was seen repeatedly, ten times or more. The V call is TRBV28, the J call TRBJ1-4; TRBD1 agrees at 7 bases. Germline V gene lookup returns CDR1 MDHEN and CDR2 SYDVKM. V dropped 5 bases and J dropped 5; count of bases not matched to a gene: 8. The CDR3 spans 15 residues. The CDR3 nucleotides read TGTGCCAGCAGTACATACCGGGACAGCAATGAAAAACTGTTTTTT. Protein sequence: CASSTYRDSNEKLFF.

The chain employs TRBV6-2 or TRBV6-3 and TRBJ1-1; D ambiguous. V lost 3 bases and J 7 bases, leaving 21 bases between the germline ends. Germline CDR1 MNHEY, CDR2 SVGEGT. The CDR3 has 16 residues. The CDR3 region has the DNA TGTGCCAGCAGTTATGCCCCCCAGGTACCGGCTGGTGAAGCTTTCTTT. Its translation is CASSYAPQVPAGEAFF.

This clonotype appeared a few times. V and J are TRBV20-1 and TRBJ1-2, with D possibly TRBD1 on 5 matching bases. The germline gives CDR1 DFQATT, CDR2 SNEGSKA (reference sequence). Between the trimmed V and J ends, which lost 0 bases and 8 bases, there was a span of 19 bases. This CDR3 comprises 15 residues. This chain's CDR3 is CSARDSQGVVGGYTF. The CDR3 region has the DNA TGCAGTGCTAGAGATTCCCAGGGAGTGGTTGGAGGCTACACCTTC.

The table lists this clonotype with a count of one. The rearrangement joins TRBV2 to TRBJ2-5; 10 positions agree with TRBD2. This CDR3 contains 17 residues. The trim removed 8 bases at V and 5 bases at J, leaving 17 bases unmatched. The germline gives CDR1 SNHLY, CDR2 FYNNEI. The CDR3 DNA is TGTGCCAGCGGAGCAGTGGCTAGCGGGAGCCAGGGGGAGACCCAGTACTTC. Its translation: CASGAVASGSQGETQYF.

This clonotype has only a few counts. This chain uses TRBV6-1 with TRBJ2-7, with D maybe TRBD2 (5 bases). CDR3 length: 14 residues. V lost 6 bases to trimming and J lost 2 bases, with 14 bases between them. The V gene's germline CDR1 is MNHNS and CDR2 SASEGT. CDR3 region: CASSLGVAPYEQYF. The CDR3 DNA follows: TGTGCCAGCAGCCTCGGGGTAGCGCCCTACGAGCAGTACTTC.

The chain recombines TRBV6-4 with TRBJ1-5, with unresolved D. Per the germline V gene, CDR1 is MRHNA and CDR2 is SNTAGT. The V end lost 8 bases, the J end lost 4 bases, and 15 bases lay between the germline ends. This CDR3 region has 14 residues. The CDR3 coding sequence is TGTGCCAGCGCTAATCAGAGGGCTAATCAGCCCCAGCATTTT. It yields the protein CASANQRANQPQHF.

Here the CDR3 reads CASSPPFAAGVGNEQFF. CDR3 coding DNA: TGTGCCAGCAGCCCCCCCTTCGCGGCGGGAGTAGGCAATGAGCAGTTCTTC. The V and J genes are TRBV7-9 and TRBJ2-1; 7 bases agree with TRBD2. The V gene end was trimmed by 5 bases and the J gene end by 6 bases; junction bases not matched to a gene: 16. Germline values: CDR1 SEHNR, CDR2 FQNEAQ (reference sequence). The CDR3 covers 17 residues.

In the case of this clonotype: This likely stems from a read error, as it lies one base from a far larger clone. This chain connects TRBV12-3 or TRBV12-4 to TRBJ2-7, with 12 bases identical to TRBD1. This CDR3 region has 21 residues. V shed 4 bases, J shed 7 bases, and the junction held 26 bases outside the gene matches. The CDR3 DNA is TGTGCCAGCAGTTCCATCCAAATTCGGGACAGGGGGCTAGGGCGTTACAATGAGCAGTACTTC. Translating it yields CASSSIQIRDRGLGRYNEQYF.

This chain joins TRBV27 and TRBJ2-7; TRBD1 matches at 7 bases. Trimming cost V 8 bases and J 6 bases; bases outside gene matches: 10. CDR3 length: 13 residues. Germline loops: CDR1 MNHEY, CDR2 SMNVEV (reference sequence). DNA for the CDR3: TGTGCCAGCGCGTTTCAGGGGGAATCCGAGCAGTACTTC. Protein: CASAFQGESEQYF.

Comments on this clonotype: This may be a read error: a much more frequent sequence differs by one nucleotide. This sequence joins TRBV7-2 and TRBJ2-5; tentative D call: TRBD2 (5 bases). With 5 bases removed from V and 9 bases from J, the gap between germline ends came to 16 bases. This CDR3 contains 13 residues. Germline V gene data show CDR1 as SGHTA and CDR2 as FQGNSA. The CDR3 region has the DNA TGTGCCAGCAGCCCCGGGCGATCGGAGGCCCAGTACTTC. It translates to CASSPGRSEAQYF.

This clonotype has a count of ten or more. The gene calls are TRBV11-2 and TRBJ2-7, with TRBD1 matching 7 bases. CDR3 length: 14 amino acids. V shed 6 bases, J shed 10 bases, and the junction held 15 bases outside the gene matches. Germline-derived CDR1 and CDR2 are SGHAT and FQNNGV. This CDR3 is CASRPPGQLREQYF. The CDR3 DNA reads TGTGCCAGCAGACCGCCGGGACAGCTACGAGAACAGTACTTC. Together with reference TRBV11-2 and TRBJ2-7, the CDR3 gives the full variable domain: EAGVAQSPRYKIIEKRQSVAFWCNPISGHATLYWYQQILGQGPKLLIQFQNNGVVDDSQLPKDRFSAERLKGVDSTLKIQPAKLEDSAVYLCASRPPGQLREQYFGPGTRLTVT.

This chain uses TRBV29-1 with TRBJ2-2; 10 nucleotides agree with TRBD1. Germline CDR1 SQVTM, CDR2 ANQGSEA. The CDR3 extends over 17 amino acids. After removal of 1 base from V and 2 bases from J, the junction contained 7 bases not matched to a gene. The CDR3 region has the DNA TGCAGCGTTGAAGGCCCGGGACAGGGGATCAACACCGGGGAGCTGTTTTTT. Its protein product is CSVEGPGQGINTGELFF.

This CDR3 reads CATSRGTGGSAPLHF. The CDR3 DNA reads as TGTGCCACCAGCAGAGGTACAGGGGGCAGTGCACCCCTCCACTTT. This chain links TRBV15 with TRBJ1-6, with 9 positions matching TRBD1. Germline V CDR1 and CDR2: LNHNV, YYDKDF (reference sequence). The CDR3 has 15 residues. V shed 1 base, J shed 11 bases, and the junction held 6 bases outside the gene matches.